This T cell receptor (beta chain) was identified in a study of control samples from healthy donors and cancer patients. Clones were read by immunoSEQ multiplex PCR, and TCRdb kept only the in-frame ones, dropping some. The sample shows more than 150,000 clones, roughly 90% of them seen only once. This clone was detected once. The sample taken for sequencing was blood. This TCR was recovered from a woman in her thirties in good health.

CDR3 DNA sequence: TGTGCAAGTCGCCACCGTAATGCGAGGAGCGGACAGGGCTATTCACCCCTCCACTTT. Translation: CASRHRNARSGQGYSPLHF. V usage is TRBV12-2 and J usage is TRBJ1-6; TRBD1, as called in the table, went unchecked against the DNA. TRBV12-2 is a pseudogene locus. The CDR3 is 19 amino acids.